The T cell receptor beta chain under discussion was sequenced for a study of molecular identifiers for immune sequencing clone quantification. The study, taken as a whole, reports: Among effectors, clones above 20 RNA copies held over 98% of molecules; among naive cells, under 1%.

A note on this clonotype: What it binds is not known. Sequence at one end of the junction differs from germline and may be a read error.

As previously described, bulk TCR libraries were made using listed TCR primers. TCRdb independently ran MiXCR on the PCR reads; one entry per CDR3 protein. The data contain 600,000 to 650,000 distinct CDR3 sequences, just under 20% of them singletons. Based on a CD8+CD4-CCR7+CD45RA+ profile, naive CD8 T cells were sorted. Sequencing input: naive CD8+ T cells from blood, with Jurkat cell RNA spiked in. The subset is: FACS-sorted CD8+CD4-CCR7+CD45RA+ naive T cells. This sequence was found in a human donor in good health. Some libraries in this study had Jurkat cell RNA spiked in.

The CDR3 loop reads CAGSPEHRDTGGLFF. DNA for the CDR3: TGTGCCGGTAGCCCTGAACACAGAGACACCGGGGGGCTGTTTTTT. The rearrangement joins TRBV19 to TRBJ2-2, with D perhaps matching TRBD2 (6 bases). Germline CDR1 LNHDA, CDR2 SQIVND (reference sequence). The CDR3 covers 15 residues.